The next 22 T cell receptor beta chains were all read from a single sample in a study of shared clonotypes between healthy human individuals. Measured with immunoSEQ multiplex PCR; TCRdb has only the in-frame clones, and not every one. Among more than 2,000,000 clones listed, 90% to 95% were seen once. The sample was naive CD4+ T cells from PBMCs. As for subset: CD45RA+ positively selected. These TCRs come from a young man in good health. Some clones in this sample may be carry-over from other donors' samples.

The rearrangement uses TRBV7-3 and TRBJ2-5; D gene uncertain. The CDR3 is made up of 13 amino acids. Trimming stripped 5 bases from V and 10 bases from J, with 17 bases between. The germline V gene has CDR1 SGHTA and CDR2 FQGTGA. CDR3 nucleotide sequence: TGTGCCAGCAGCCCTGGGCCCGAGAGTCGCCAGTACTTC. It translates to CASSPGPESRQYF. Variable domain in full (rest from reference TRBV7-3 and TRBJ2-5): GAGVSQTPSNKVTEKGKYVELRCDPISGHTALYWYRQSLGQGPEFLIYFQGTGAADDSGLPNDRFFAVRPEGSVSTLKIQRTERGDSAVYLCASSPGPESRQYFGPGTRLLVL.

J is TRBJ1-4 and V is TRBV5-8; D unclear. The CDR3 contains 13 residues. CDR1 SGHTS and CDR2 YDEGEE come from the germline V gene. Trimming removed 6 bases from V and 4 bases from J, with 10 bases in between. The CDR3 loop is CASNLGGNEKLFF. In DNA form, the CDR3 reads TGTGCCAGCAACCTAGGTGGTAATGAAAAACTGTTTTTT.

The rearrangement joins TRBV19 to TRBJ1-1; TRBD1 matches at 8 bases. This CDR3 region has 12 residues. The trim removed 9 bases at V and 5 bases at J, leaving 5 bases unmatched. The germline V gene has CDR1 LNHDA and CDR2 SQIVND (reference sequence). CDR3: CASEDRATEAFF. The CDR3 DNA follows: TGTGCCAGCGAGGACAGGGCAACTGAAGCTTTCTTT.

As to this clone: The same CDR3 is also encoded by other DNA sequences in this sample. This chain connects TRBV14 to TRBJ1-1; D ambiguous. The CDR3 consists of 13 residues. The V gene's germline CDR1 is SGHDN and CDR2 FVKESK. Trimming removed 5 bases from V and 0 bases from J, with 7 bases in between. CDR3 loop: CASSFSMNTEAFF. The CDR3, as DNA: TGTGCCAGCAGCTTTTCGATGAACACTGAAGCTTTCTTT.

This chain uses TRBV6-1 with TRBJ2-5; D may be TRBD2 (6 bases). The CDR3 contains 14 residues. In germline, CDR1 is MNHNS, CDR2 SASEGT. The V and J ends lost 7 bases and 3 bases respectively, with 15 bases between them. For the CDR3, the DNA is TGTGCCAGCAAAAGAGGGCGGGGAGAAGAGACCCAGTACTTC. Its translation: CASKRGRGEETQYF.

The V and J genes are TRBV7-3 and TRBJ2-1, with 13 bases lining up with TRBD2. Germline CDR1 is SGHTA and CDR2 is FQGTGA. J was trimmed by 7 bases and V by 5 bases; bases with no gene match: 8. The CDR3 loop spans 16 amino acids. The CDR3 here is CASSPPGLAGVNEQFF. For the CDR3, the DNA is TGTGCCAGCAGCCCCCCCGGACTAGCGGGAGTGAATGAGCAGTTCTTC.

J is TRBJ1-4 and V is TRBV5-8, with 7 bases fitting TRBD1. The V and J ends lost 4 bases and 3 bases, in that order; junction bases with no gene match: 9. CDR1 SGHTS and CDR2 YDEGEE come from the germline V gene. The CDR3 runs to 16 residues. The CDR3 sequence is CASSRGQVISNEKLFF. The CDR3 DNA sequence: TGTGCCAGCAGCCGAGGACAGGTGATTTCTAATGAAAAACTGTTTTTT.

Here the CDR3 DNA reads TGCGCCAGCAGCAGTGGAGCGAACACCGGGGAGCTGTTTTTT. It codes for CASSSGANTGELFF. V usage is TRBV5-1 and J usage is TRBJ2-2; D is unclear. The germline V and J ends were trimmed by 4 bases and 0 bases, with 7 bases remaining between them. The CDR3 totals 14 residues. Germline V lookup: CDR1 SGHRS, CDR2 YFSETQ.

This sequence joins TRBV7-3 and TRBJ2-3, with TRBD2 matching 9 bases. CDR3 length equals 16 residues. The V and J ends lost 1 base and 2 bases, in that order; junction bases with no gene match: 4. Germline lookup yields CDR1 SGHTA and CDR2 FQGTGA. The CDR3, as DNA: TGTGCCAGCAGCTTAAATCCTAGCGGGGTCACAGATACGCAGTATTTT. This translates into CASSLNPSGVTDTQYF.

This chain links TRBV6-1 with TRBJ1-5, with 10 bases fitting TRBD1. Trimming cost V 10 bases and J 6 bases; bases outside gene matches: 3. Germline values: CDR1 MNHNS, CDR2 SASEGT. This CDR3 has 12 amino acids. The CDR3 is CATGTGVQPQHF. The CDR3 bases are TGTGCCACCGGGACAGGGGTTCAGCCCCAGCATTTT.

V is TRBV5-1 and J is TRBJ1-2; D call uncertain. V lost 0 bases and J lost 10, with 10 bases in between. Germline CDR1 is SGHRS and CDR2 is YFSETQ. There are 12 residues in the CDR3. The CDR3, as DNA: TGCGCCAGCAGCTTGGCGGGCAACCACTACACCTTC. Residues: CASSLAGNHYTF. The whole variable domain, remainder taken from reference TRBV5-1 and TRBJ1-2, is KAGVTQTPRYLIKTRGQQVTLSCSPISGHRSVSWYQQTPGQGLQFLFEYFSETQRNKGNFPGRFSGRQFSNSRSEMNVSTLELGDSALYLCASSLAGNHYTFGSGTRLTVV.

The rearrangement links TRBV7-3 to TRBJ2-7; the D is unclear. Germline V gene sequence: CDR1 SGHTA, CDR2 FQGTGA. This CDR3 comprises 15 residues. The V gene lost 2 bases and the J gene lost 4 bases, with 15 bases spanning the gap. The CDR3 DNA is TGTGCCAGCAGCTTACGGCCAGGAGTCTATTACGAGCAGTACTTC. It codes for CASSLRPGVYYEQYF. The variable domain in full, with the rest retrieved from reference TRBV7-3 and TRBJ2-7, is GAGVSQTPSNKVTEKGKYVELRCDPISGHTALYWYRQSLGQGPEFLIYFQGTGAADDSGLPNDRFFAVRPEGSVSTLKIQRTERGDSAVYLCASSLRPGVYYEQYFGPGTRLTVT.

For this clone: This sample also contains other DNA sequences that code for the same CDR3. The chain links TRBV5-1 to TRBJ2-7, with 11 bases matching TRBD1. Germline CDR1 and CDR2: SGHRS and YFSETQ. Trimming at V came to 4 bases and at J to 5 bases, leaving 5 bases not matched to a gene. The CDR3 consists of 14 residues. DNA for the CDR3: TGCGCCAGCAGCGGAGGGACAGGGGGGGACGAGCAGTACTTC. As protein: CASSGGTGGDEQYF.

Regarding this clone: Other DNA sequences within the sample encode an identical CDR3. This chain uses TRBV27 with TRBJ2-5; D gene uncertain. Germline V gene data show CDR1 as MNHEY and CDR2 as SMNVEV (reference sequence). CDR3 length equals 12 residues. V gave up 0 bases and J gave up 5 bases, with 4 bases separating them. CDR3 nucleotide sequence: TGTGCCAGCAGTTTATCTGGGGAGACCCAGTACTTC. Translating it yields CASSLSGETQYF.

CDR3 in amino acids: CASSLSVETGVSPQHF. CDR3 DNA: TGTGCCAGCTCACTTTCCGTTGAGACAGGCGTTTCGCCCCAGCATTTT. The chain couples TRBV18 to TRBJ1-5; D possibly corresponds to TRBD1 (6 bases). The CDR3 is 16 amino acids. Germline V gene lookup returns CDR1 KGHSH and CDR2 LQKENI. Trimming pared 4 bases from V and 9 bases from J, leaving 22 bases between.

The V call is TRBV19, the J call TRBJ1-5, with D unresolved. CDR3 length: 15 residues. Trimming removed 8 bases from V and 3 bases from J, with 17 bases in between. The germline V gene encodes CDR1 LNHDA and CDR2 SQIVND (reference sequence). The CDR3, as DNA: TGTGCCAGTCAAATGGTGGGATCGACCAATCAGCCCCAGCATTTT. Translating gives CASQMVGSTNQPQHF.

The CDR3 region is CASSGGILAGSPTQYF. CDR3 bases: TGTGCCAGCAGTGGGGGTATACTAGCGGGGTCTCCTACGCAGTATTTT. This chain uses TRBV6-1 with TRBJ2-3, with 10 bases matching TRBD2. Germline-derived CDR1 and CDR2 are MNHNS and SASEGT. The CDR3 consists of 16 residues. J gave up 8 bases and V 4 bases, and 12 bases lay outside the gene matches.

The rearrangement uses TRBV28 and TRBJ1-5, with D maybe TRBD1 (6 bases). This CDR3 region has 16 residues. Trimming stripped 7 bases from V and 2 bases from J, with 18 bases between. Germline CDR1 MDHEN, CDR2 SYDVKM. This CDR3 reads CASIKGGGLGNQPQHF. CDR3 DNA sequence: TGTGCCAGCATAAAGGGGGGGGGCCTTGGCAATCAGCCCCAGCATTTT.

The rearrangement uses TRBV7-2 and TRBJ2-1, with 11 bases that match TRBD2. The CDR3 is 15 amino acids. Germline values: CDR1 SGHTA, CDR2 FQGNSA. The V gene end was trimmed by 4 bases and the J gene end by 8 bases; junction bases not matched to a gene: 7. The chain's CDR3 is CASSSYTSGSYEQFF. Here the CDR3 DNA reads TGTGCCAGCAGCTCCTATACTAGCGGGAGCTATGAGCAGTTCTTC.

The genes are TRBV28 and TRBJ1-1, with 7 bases identical to TRBD1. The ends lost 1 base at V and 9 bases at J; junction bases unmatched: 11. The CDR3 sequence is 15 residues long. CDR1 and CDR2 (germline): MDHEN, SYDVKM. CDR3 loop: CASSLSPGQQLKAFF. The CDR3, as DNA: TGTGCCAGCAGTTTATCCCCGGGACAGCAGCTAAAAGCTTTCTTT.

This CDR3 reads CAWSKVERLYEQFF. Here the CDR3 DNA reads TGTGCCTGGAGTAAGGTTGAACGTTTGTATGAGCAGTTCTTC. The V gene is TRBV30, the J gene TRBJ2-1; unclear D gene. This CDR3 has 14 residues. Trimming removed 2 bases at V and 8 bases at J, with 16 bases between. The V gene's germline CDR1 is GTSNPN and CDR2 SVGIG (reference sequence).

The V and J genes are TRBV6-6 and TRBJ1-5; D is unresolved. Deletions cut 6 bases from V and 1 base from J, with 7 bases between. Looked up from germline, CDR1 is MNHNY and CDR2 is SVGAGI (reference sequence). The CDR3 consists of 13 residues. For the CDR3, the DNA is TGTGCCAGCAGGGCACAGAGCAATCAGCCCCAGCATTTT. Its translation: CASRAQSNQPQHF.